These T cell receptor beta chains were read from a single sample in a study of cytomegalovirus exposure and HLA in healthy donors. The protocol was immunoSEQ multiplex PCR, while the TCRdb copy is restricted to in-frame clones and leaves out a portion. The sample lists about 160,000 clones; roughly four fifths were seen once. Material for sequencing was PBMCs. These TCRs come from a male donor in good health and CMV-seropositive. The CDR3 runs from the conserved cysteine through the conserved F or W. The D gene is left open where the match is weak. Size tells how often a clone was seen (once, few, many) or the class of an expanded clone, and some rows leave it out.

size	V	J	D	DNA	CDR3
.	TRBV5-6	TRBJ2-1	.	TGTGCCAGCAGCCTAAGGGGTGAGCAGTTCTTC	CASSLRGEQFF
.	TRBV28	TRBJ2-1	TRBD2	TGTGCCAGCAGTTCATTTGGGACTAGCGGGTCCAATGAGCAGTTCTTC	CASSSFGTSGSNEQFF
once	TRBV14	TRBJ2-1	.	TGTGCCAGCAGCCATCGACCGACTGATGAGCAGTTCTTC	CASSHRPTDEQFF
few	TRBV10-3	TRBJ2-5	.	TGTGCCATCAGGTCTGAAGAGACCCAGTACTTC	CAIRSEETQYF
.	TRBV20-1	TRBJ2-7	.	TGCAGTGCGGTGGAAAACGAGCGGTACTTC	CSAVENERYF
few	TRBV11-3	TRBJ1-1	.	TGTGCCAGCAGCCCGGGCTGGGCGGGAAGCATGAACACTGAAGCTTTCTTT	CASSPGWAGSMNTEAFF
.	TRBV18	TRBJ2-3	.	TGTGCCAGCTCACCTCTACAGGGAGACGCAGATACGCAGTATTTT	CASSPLQGDADTQYF
.	TRBV7-9	TRBJ2-2	TRBD1	TGTGCCAGCAGCTCCTACAGGGGGCGCGGCGGGGAGCTGTTTTTT	CASSSYRGRGGELFF
.	TRBV6-5	TRBJ2-7	TRBD2	TGTGCCAGCAGGACTAGCGGGGGGGCTGCCGAGCAGTACTTC	CASRTSGGAAEQYF
.	TRBV9	TRBJ1-1	TRBD1	TGTGCCAGCAGCGCGGAAGGGACAGGGGAAGCTTTCTTT	CASSAEGTGEAFF
.	TRBV27	TRBJ2-7	TRBD2	TGTGCCAGCAGTTCGGGGGGCTACGAGCAGTACTTC	CASSSGGYEQYF
.	TRBV2	TRBJ2-5	TRBD2	TGTGCCAGCAGTGAGGGGGGGGAGACCCAGTACTTC	CASSEGGETQYF
.	TRBV19	TRBJ2-5	TRBD2	TGTGCCAGTAATAGCGGGGGGGCTGGAGAGACCCAGTACTTC	CASNSGGAGETQYF
.	TRBV10-1	TRBJ2-1	TRBD2	TGCGCCAGCAGTGAGACCGGGACTAGCGGGATGGATGAGCAGTTCTTC	CASSETGTSGMDEQFF
few	TRBV11-2	TRBJ2-5	TRBD2	TGTGCCAGCAGCTTAGGTACTAGCGGGAGGGAGACCCAGTACTTC	CASSLGTSGRETQYF
few	TRBV28	TRBJ1-4	.	TGTGCCAGCAGTTCGGGGACTTTGAGCGAAAAACTGTTTTTT	CASSSGTLSEKLFF
once	TRBV6-5	TRBJ2-2	.	TGTGCCAGCAGTTACTTCCAGGCGAACACCGGGGAGCTGTTTTTT	CASSYFQANTGELFF
.	TRBV15	TRBJ2-2	TRBD2	TGTGCCACCAGCAGAGACCCTAGCGGCACCGGGGAGCTGTTTTTT	CATSRDPSGTGELFF
.	TRBV30	TRBJ2-7	TRBD1	TGTGCCTGGAGCCCTTTGGGGACAGGGGGTTACGAGCAGTACTTC	CAWSPLGTGGYEQYF
few	TRBV9	TRBJ1-3	TRBD1	TGTGCCAGCAGCGTAGGCGAGGGGACAGGTCCTCTCTTTTCTGGAAACACCATATATTTT	CASSVGEGTGPLFSGNTIYF
.	TRBV1	TRBJ2-4	.	TGCACCAGCAGCCAAGAGAGGGGGGGGAAAAACATTCAGTACTTC	CTSSQERGGKNIQYF
.	TRBV4-1	TRBJ2-3	TRBD2	TGCGCCAGCAGCCAAGGCCCCAGCGGGGGGATACCAGATACGCAGTATTTT	CASSQGPSGGIPDTQYF
.	TRBV7-2	TRBJ2-7	TRBD2	TGTGCCAGCAGTTATGGCCGGACTAGCGGGAGTTACGAGCAGTACTTC	CASSYGRTSGSYEQYF
.	TRBV7-2	TRBJ1-3	.	TGTGCCAGCAGCTGGATTAGGTTCGCGAGGGAGAACACCATATATTTT	CASSWIRFARENTIYF
once	TRBV5-4	TRBJ2-1	.	TGTGCCAGCAGCTTAGCAATCCGAGACAGCTACAATGAGCAGTTCTTC	CASSLAIRDSYNEQFF
.	TRBV4-3	TRBJ2-3	.	TGCGCCAGCAGCCAAGAAGGCGGAGGCGGCAACACAGATACGCAGTATTTT	CASSQEGGGGNTDTQYF
.	TRBV28	TRBJ1-2	TRBD1	TGTGCCAGCAGTTGGGACAGGCAGAACTATGGCTACACCTTC	CASSWDRQNYGYTF
.	TRBV4-3	TRBJ2-2	TRBD1	TGCGCCAGCAGCCAAGAAGACAGGGTTCCCGGGGAGCTGTTTTTT	CASSQEDRVPGELFF
.	TRBV5-5	TRBJ2-7	TRBD1	TGTGCCAGCAGCTTGGGACAGGGCGTATTCTACGAGCAGTACTTC	CASSLGQGVFYEQYF
.	TRBV30	TRBJ1-2	.	TGTGCCTCATCCCCGACATGGGTAGCTAACTATGGCTACACCTTC	CASSPTWVANYGYTF
.	TRBV2	TRBJ1-1	TRBD1	TGTGCCAGCAGCCGACAGGGGAACACTGAAGCTTTCTTT	CASSRQGNTEAFF
.	TRBV7-9	TRBJ2-1	.	TGTGCCAGCAGCTCTCAGACACCCGCCTACAATGAGCAGTTCTTC	CASSSQTPAYNEQFF
.	TRBV27	TRBJ1-2	TRBD1	TGTGCCAGCAGATCGTTGGATCCGGGACAGGACTATGGCTACACCTTC	CASRSLDPGQDYGYTF
.	TRBV11-2	TRBJ1-6	.	TGTGCCAGCAGCTTAGGGCTTGCGGCACCCCTCCACTTT	CASSLGLAAPLHF
.	TRBV5-6	TRBJ1-2	TRBD1	TGTGCCAGCAGCCCGGGGGACAGGAAGGATGGCTACACCTTC	CASSPGDRKDGYTF
.	TRBV4-1	TRBJ1-2	.	TGCGCCAGCAGCCAAGCCAGACAAGGTGGCTACACCTTC	CASSQARQGGYTF
.	TRBV9	TRBJ2-2	TRBD1	TGTGCCAGCAGCGTCCACCCCCAGGACAGGGAGGAGAACACCGGGGAGCTGTTTTTT	CASSVHPQDREENTGELFF
.	TRBV5-1	TRBJ2-5	.	TGCGCCAGCAGCTCATCCGGGACAACCTTCCAAGAGACCCAGTACTTC	CASSSSGTTFQETQYF
few	TRBV12-5	TRBJ2-2	TRBD2	TGTGCTAGTGGTTTGGGACTAGCGGGAGGGGCCGGGGAGCTGTTTTTT	CASGLGLAGGAGELFF
.	TRBV29-1	TRBJ2-3	.	TGCAGCTTAGCGGAGGGCACAGATACGCAGTATTTT	CSLAEGTDTQYF
.	TRBV7-7	TRBJ2-1	.	TGTGCCAGCAGCTTAGCCCCGGGGCGGGGAAACAATGAGCAGTTCTTC	CASSLAPGRGNNEQFF